These 14 T cell receptor beta chains were all obtained from the same sample, sequenced in a study of blood T cell repertoires in COVID-19. The table came from immunoSEQ multiplex PCR; TCRdb's copy has only in-frame clones and leaves some out. This sample has 25,000 to 35,000 clones, with about 91% found just once. The sample consisted of peripheral blood. These receptors all stem from a man aged 45-60 years with active COVID-19.

The chain uses TRBV10-2 and TRBJ2-2; 9 bases agree with TRBD2. After removal of 11 bases from V and 4 bases from J, the junction contained 8 bases not matched to a gene. Per germline, CDR1 WSHSY and CDR2 SAAADI. The CDR3 runs to 14 residues. The CDR3 here is CAVQREAGTGELFF. In nucleotides, the CDR3 is TGCGCCGTACAGCGGGAGGCGGGCACCGGGGAGCTGTTTTTT.

The chain has TRBV6-2 or TRBV6-3 and TRBJ1-5; D gene unclear. The V and J ends lost 2 bases and 7 bases respectively, with 12 bases between them. The CDR3 runs to 14 residues. Per the germline V gene, CDR1 is MNHEY and CDR2 is SVGEGT. The CDR3 DNA follows: TGTGCCAGCAGTTACGGCGGGGAAGGGCAGCCCCAGCATTTT. Its protein is CASSYGGEGQPQHF.

This chain links TRBV6-6 with TRBJ2-7; D perhaps matches TRBD2 (5 bases). CDR3 length: 15 residues. Per germline, CDR1 MNHNY and CDR2 SVGAGI (reference sequence). With 4 bases removed from V and 0 bases from J, the gap between germline ends came to 13 bases. The CDR3 loop is CASSSPLGSSYEQYF. The CDR3 region has the DNA TGTGCCAGCAGTTCTCCTTTAGGGAGCTCCTACGAGCAGTACTTC.

V is TRBV6-5 and J is TRBJ2-7, with 10 nucleotides matching TRBD1. V lost 6 bases and J lost 2; bases outside the gene matches: 7. Germline CDR1 is MNHEY and CDR2 is SVGAGI. This CDR3 comprises 15 residues. The CDR3 reads CASRPGQGVTYEQYF. As DNA, the CDR3 is TGTGCCAGCAGACCAGGACAGGGGGTGACCTACGAGCAGTACTTC.

This clone was seen only a few times. The chain uses TRBV5-4 and TRBJ2-7; D is perhaps TRBD2 (6 bases). Germline values: CDR1 SGHNT, CDR2 YYREEE (reference sequence). Trimming pared 4 bases from V and 0 bases from J, leaving 14 bases between. The CDR3 spans 15 residues. The CDR3 DNA reads TGTGCCAGCAGCACTCGTAGCGGCGCCTCCTACGAGCAGTACTTC. Amino acids: CASSTRSGASYEQYF.

A remark on this clone: Other DNA sequences from this sample encode an identical CDR3 as well. V usage is TRBV7-9 and J usage is TRBJ1-4, with 9 bases matching TRBD1. Germline V gene sequence: CDR1 SEHNR, CDR2 FQNEAQ (reference sequence). The CDR3 contains 14 residues. After removal of 4 bases from V and 5 bases from J, the junction contained 2 bases not matched to a gene. The CDR3 spells CASSSDRGNEKLFF. The DNA of the CDR3 is TGTGCCAGCAGCTCCGACAGGGGGAATGAAAAACTGTTTTTT.

This chain connects TRBV28 to TRBJ2-1, with TRBD1 matching over 9 bases. Germline CDR1 MDHEN, CDR2 SYDVKM. The CDR3 extends over 13 amino acids. Losses at the gene ends were 11 bases for V and 4 bases for J; bases not matched to a gene: 6. The CDR3 DNA sequence: TGTGCCGGAGGGACAGGGATTTACAATGAGCAGTTCTTC. Translating it yields CAGGTGIYNEQFF.

The rearrangement uses TRBV28 and TRBJ2-7, with 7 bases that match TRBD2. Per germline, CDR1 MDHEN and CDR2 SYDVKM. This CDR3 spans 14 amino acids. V lost 5 bases and J lost 6; bases outside the gene matches: 10. CDR3 bases: TGTGCCAGCAGTCCCCCCGGCGGGGGAGCCGAGCAGTACTTC. It codes for CASSPPGGGAEQYF.

The chain carries TRBV6-5 and TRBJ1-6; TRBD1 matches at 7 bases. Germline V gene data show CDR1 as MNHEY and CDR2 as SVGAGI. The junction had 12 bases not matched to a gene; V was cut back by 4 bases and J by 15 bases. The CDR3 runs to 14 residues. CDR3 DNA: TGTGCCAGCAGTTCCGACAGGGTTCAATGGGACCTCCACTTT. As protein: CASSSDRVQWDLHF.

This clone has a single count. Its ends do not fully match the called genes, so a read error is possible. This chain joins TRBV6-1 and TRBJ2-1; 8 bases are a match to TRBD2. CDR1 and CDR2 (germline): MNHNS, SASEGT. The CDR3 consists of 17 residues. The CDR3 is CASREDAGTSSYNEQFF. DNA for the CDR3: TGTGCCAGCAGAGAAGACGCCGGGACTAGCTCCTACAATGAGCAGTTCTTC.

V gene TRBV3-1 (or the pseudogene TRBV3-2) combines with J gene TRBJ2-4; 7 bases align to TRBD1. J gave up 2 bases and V 1 base, and 8 bases lay outside the gene matches. This CDR3 is built from 17 residues. Germline V gene lookup returns CDR1 LGHDT and CDR2 YNNKEL (reference sequence). CDR3 in amino acids: CASSQGETGLTKNIQYF. The CDR3 bases are TGTGCCAGCAGCCAAGGGGAGACAGGGCTGACCAAAAACATTCAGTACTTC.

The chain employs TRBV9 and TRBJ2-7, with D perhaps matching TRBD2 (5 bases). The CDR3 covers 14 residues. V lost 7 bases to trimming and J lost 4 bases, with 18 bases between them. CDR1 and CDR2 from the germline V gene are SGDLS and YYNGEE. CDR3 in DNA: TGTGCCAGCCCGAGGGCTAGGGTAAAGTACGAGCAGTACTTC. It is translated as CASPRARVKYEQYF.

The chain combines TRBV7-9 with TRBJ2-2, with 12 bases aligning to TRBD2. Per germline, CDR1 SEHNR and CDR2 FQNEAQ (reference sequence). Trimming removed 5 bases from V and 3 bases from J; junction bases left unmatched: 4. The CDR3 length is 16 residues. CDR3 coding DNA: TGTGCCAGCAGCCCGACTAGCGGGGGAGACACCGGGGAGCTGTTTTTT. This translates into CASSPTSGGDTGELFF.

The V call is TRBV4-1, the J call TRBJ2-5; TRBD2 might be the D (5 bases). V shed 2 bases and J shed 5 bases, with 15 bases lying between them. Germline values: CDR1 MGHRA, CDR2 YSYEKL. The CDR3 is made up of 15 amino acids. The CDR3 sequence is CASSQQDSRMETQYF. The CDR3 DNA follows: TGCGCCAGCAGCCAACAGGACTCGAGAATGGAGACCCAGTACTTC.